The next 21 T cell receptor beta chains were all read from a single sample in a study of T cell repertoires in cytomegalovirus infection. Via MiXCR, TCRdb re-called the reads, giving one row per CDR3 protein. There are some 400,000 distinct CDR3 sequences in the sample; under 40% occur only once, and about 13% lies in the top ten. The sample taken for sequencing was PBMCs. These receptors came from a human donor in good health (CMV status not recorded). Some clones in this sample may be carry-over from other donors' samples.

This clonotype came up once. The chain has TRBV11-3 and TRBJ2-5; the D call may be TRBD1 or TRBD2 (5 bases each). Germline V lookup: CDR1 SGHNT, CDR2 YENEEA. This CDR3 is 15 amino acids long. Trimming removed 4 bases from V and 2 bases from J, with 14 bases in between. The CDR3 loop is CASSSGTGNQETQYF. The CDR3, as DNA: TGTGCCAGCAGCTCCGGGACCGGAAATCAAGAGACCCAGTACTTC.

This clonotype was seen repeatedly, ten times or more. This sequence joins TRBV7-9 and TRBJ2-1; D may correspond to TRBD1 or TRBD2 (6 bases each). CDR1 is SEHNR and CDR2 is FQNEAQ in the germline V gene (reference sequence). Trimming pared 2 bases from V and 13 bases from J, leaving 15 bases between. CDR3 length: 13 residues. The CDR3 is CASSLTAAGHQFF. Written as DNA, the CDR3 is TGTGCCAGCAGCTTAACTGCCGCGGGACACCAGTTCTTC.

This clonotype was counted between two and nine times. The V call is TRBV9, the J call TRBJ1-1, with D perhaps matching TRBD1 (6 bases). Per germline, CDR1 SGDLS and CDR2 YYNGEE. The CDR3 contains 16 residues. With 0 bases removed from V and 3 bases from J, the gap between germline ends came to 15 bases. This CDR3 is CASSVGFRGADTEAFF. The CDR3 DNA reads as TGTGCCAGCAGCGTAGGATTTCGGGGGGCGGACACTGAAGCTTTCTTT.

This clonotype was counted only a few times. The CDR3 region is CASSLGLAGSWDTQYF. For the CDR3, the DNA is TGTGCCAGCAGCTTAGGACTAGCGGGGTCATGGGATACGCAGTATTTT. This chain links TRBV7-8 with TRBJ2-3; 11 nucleotides match TRBD2. With 1 base clipped from V and 6 bases from J, the junction kept 6 bases outside the gene matches. Germline values: CDR1 SGHVS, CDR2 FQNEAQ. This CDR3 region has 16 residues.

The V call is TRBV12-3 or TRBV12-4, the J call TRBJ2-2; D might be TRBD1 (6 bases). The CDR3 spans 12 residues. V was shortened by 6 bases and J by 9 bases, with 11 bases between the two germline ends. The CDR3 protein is CASSKGDRELFF. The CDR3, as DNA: TGTGCCAGCAGCAAGGGGGACAGGGAGCTGTTTTTT.

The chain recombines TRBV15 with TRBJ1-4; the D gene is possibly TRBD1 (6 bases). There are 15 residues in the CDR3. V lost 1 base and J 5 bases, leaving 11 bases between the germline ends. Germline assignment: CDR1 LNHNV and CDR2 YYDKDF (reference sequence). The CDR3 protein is CATSRAGTLNEKLFF. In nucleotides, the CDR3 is TGTGCCACCAGCAGAGCCGGGACACTCAATGAAAAACTGTTTTTT.

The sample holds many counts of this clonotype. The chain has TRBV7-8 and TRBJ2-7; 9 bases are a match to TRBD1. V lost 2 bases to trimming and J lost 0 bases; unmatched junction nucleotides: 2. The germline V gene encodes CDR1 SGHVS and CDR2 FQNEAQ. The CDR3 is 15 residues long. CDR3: CASSLWDRASYEQYF. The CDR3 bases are TGTGCCAGCAGCTTATGGGACAGGGCCTCCTACGAGCAGTACTTC.

This CDR3 is CASSPAPGTGTDTQYF. The CDR3 bases are TGTGCCAGCTCACCAGCTCCCGGGACAGGCACAGATACGCAGTATTTT. The V gene is TRBV18, the J gene TRBJ2-3; 7 bases fit TRBD1. There are 16 residues in the CDR3. The V gene end was trimmed by 2 bases and the J gene end by 1 base; junction bases not matched to a gene: 6. The germline V gene encodes CDR1 KGHSH and CDR2 LQKENI.

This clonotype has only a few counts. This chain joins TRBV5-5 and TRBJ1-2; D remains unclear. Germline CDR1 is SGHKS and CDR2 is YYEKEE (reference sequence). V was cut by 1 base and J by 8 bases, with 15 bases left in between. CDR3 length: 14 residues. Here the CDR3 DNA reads TGTGCCAGCAGCTTGTTAGGTCTTGGGCAAGGCTACACCTTC. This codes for CASSLLGLGQGYTF.

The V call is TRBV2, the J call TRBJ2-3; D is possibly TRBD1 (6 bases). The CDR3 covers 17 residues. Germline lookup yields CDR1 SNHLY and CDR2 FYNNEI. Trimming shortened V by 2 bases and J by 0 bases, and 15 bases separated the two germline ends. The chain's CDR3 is CASSELGGKTSTDTQYF. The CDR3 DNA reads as TGTGCCAGCAGTGAACTAGGGGGTAAGACTAGCACAGATACGCAGTATTTT.

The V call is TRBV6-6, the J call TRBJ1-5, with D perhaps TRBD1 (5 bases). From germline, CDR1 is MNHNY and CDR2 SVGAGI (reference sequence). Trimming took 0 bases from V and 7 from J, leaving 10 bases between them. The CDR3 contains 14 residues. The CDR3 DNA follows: TGTGCCAGCAGTTACTCGGGGGGACTGCAGCCCCAGCATTTT. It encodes CASSYSGGLQPQHF.

The CDR3 DNA follows: TGTGCCAGCAGCAAACAGGGGGGCGACGAGCAGTACTTC. The encoded protein is CASSKQGGDEQYF. The V and J genes are TRBV7-2 and TRBJ2-7; TRBD1 aligns across 8 bases. V shed 5 bases, J shed 5 bases, and the junction held 5 bases outside the gene matches. Germline assignment: CDR1 SGHTA and CDR2 FQGNSA. The CDR3 runs to 13 residues.

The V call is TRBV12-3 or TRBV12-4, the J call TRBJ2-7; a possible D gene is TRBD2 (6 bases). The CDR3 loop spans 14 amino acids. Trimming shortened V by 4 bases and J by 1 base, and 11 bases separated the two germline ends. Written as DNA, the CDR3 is TGTGCCAGCAGTTCTAGGGACTTATCCTACGAGCAGTACTTC. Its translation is CASSSRDLSYEQYF.

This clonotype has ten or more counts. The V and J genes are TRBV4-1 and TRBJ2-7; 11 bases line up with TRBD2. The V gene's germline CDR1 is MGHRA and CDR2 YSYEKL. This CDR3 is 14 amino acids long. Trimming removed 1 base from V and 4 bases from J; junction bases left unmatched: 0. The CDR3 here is CASSQGLAGYEQYF. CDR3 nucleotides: TGCGCCAGCAGCCAAGGACTAGCGGGGTACGAGCAGTACTTC.

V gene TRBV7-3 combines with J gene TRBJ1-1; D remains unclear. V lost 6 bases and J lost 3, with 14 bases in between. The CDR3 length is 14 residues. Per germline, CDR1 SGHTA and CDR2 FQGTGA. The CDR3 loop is CASSSDPGDTEAFF. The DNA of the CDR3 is TGTGCCAGCAGTTCAGACCCTGGGGACACTGAAGCTTTCTTT.

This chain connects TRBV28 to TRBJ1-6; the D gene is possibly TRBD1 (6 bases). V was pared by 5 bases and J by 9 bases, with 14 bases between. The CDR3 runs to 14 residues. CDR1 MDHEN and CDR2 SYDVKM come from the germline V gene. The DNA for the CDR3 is TGTGCCAGCAGTAACAGGGTGCGGAGTTCACCCCTCCACTTT. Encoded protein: CASSNRVRSSPLHF.

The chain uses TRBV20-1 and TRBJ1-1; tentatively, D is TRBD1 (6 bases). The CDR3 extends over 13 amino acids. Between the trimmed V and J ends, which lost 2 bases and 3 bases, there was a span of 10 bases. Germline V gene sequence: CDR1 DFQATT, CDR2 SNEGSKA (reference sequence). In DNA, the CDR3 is TGCAGTGCTAGATCATCAGGGGACACTGAAGCTTTCTTT. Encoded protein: CSARSSGDTEAFF.

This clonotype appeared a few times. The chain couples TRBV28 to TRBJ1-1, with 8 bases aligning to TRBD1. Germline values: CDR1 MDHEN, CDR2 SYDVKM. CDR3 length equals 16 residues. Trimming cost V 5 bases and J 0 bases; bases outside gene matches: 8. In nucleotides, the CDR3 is TGTGCCAGCAGTACTCGGACAGGGCCTATGAACACTGAAGCTTTCTTT. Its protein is CASSTRTGPMNTEAFF.

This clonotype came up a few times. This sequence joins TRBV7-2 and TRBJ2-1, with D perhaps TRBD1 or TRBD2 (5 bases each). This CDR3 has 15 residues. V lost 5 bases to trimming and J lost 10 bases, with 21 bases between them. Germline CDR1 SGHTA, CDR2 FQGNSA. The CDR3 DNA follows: TGTGCCAGCAGCCCCCGCCCGGGGCCCCAGAGCGAGCAGTTCTTC. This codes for CASSPRPGPQSEQFF.

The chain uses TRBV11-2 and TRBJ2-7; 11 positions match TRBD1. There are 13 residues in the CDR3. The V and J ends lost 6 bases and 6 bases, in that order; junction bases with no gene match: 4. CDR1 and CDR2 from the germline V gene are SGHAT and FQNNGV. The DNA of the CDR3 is TGTGCCAGCAGTACGGACAGGGGGCTCGAGCAGTACTTC. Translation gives CASSTDRGLEQYF.

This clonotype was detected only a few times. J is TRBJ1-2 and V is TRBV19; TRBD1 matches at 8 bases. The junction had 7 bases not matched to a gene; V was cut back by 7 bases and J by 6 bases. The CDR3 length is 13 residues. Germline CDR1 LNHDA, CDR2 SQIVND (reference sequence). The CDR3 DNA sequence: TGTGCCAGTACCTGGACAGGGCGGGATGGCTACACCTTC. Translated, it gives CASTWTGRDGYTF.